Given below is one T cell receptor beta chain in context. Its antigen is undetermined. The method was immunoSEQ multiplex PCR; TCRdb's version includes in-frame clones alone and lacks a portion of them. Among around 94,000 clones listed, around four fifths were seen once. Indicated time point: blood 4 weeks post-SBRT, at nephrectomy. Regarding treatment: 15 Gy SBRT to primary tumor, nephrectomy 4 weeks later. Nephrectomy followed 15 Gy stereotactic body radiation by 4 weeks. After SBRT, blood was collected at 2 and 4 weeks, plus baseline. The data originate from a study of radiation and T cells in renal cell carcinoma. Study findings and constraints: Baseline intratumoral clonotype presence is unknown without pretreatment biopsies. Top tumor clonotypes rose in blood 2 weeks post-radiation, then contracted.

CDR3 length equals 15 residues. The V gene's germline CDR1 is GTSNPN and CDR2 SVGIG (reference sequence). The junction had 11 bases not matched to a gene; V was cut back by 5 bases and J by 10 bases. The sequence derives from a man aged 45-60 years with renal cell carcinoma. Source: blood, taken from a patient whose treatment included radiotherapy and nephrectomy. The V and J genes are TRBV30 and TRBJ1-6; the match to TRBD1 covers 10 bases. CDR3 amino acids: CAWESGTGARSPLHF. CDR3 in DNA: TGTGCCTGGGAATCCGGGACAGGGGCCCGATCACCCCTCCACTTT.